This section outlines one T cell receptor (beta chain) sequence together with its context. Using immunoSEQ multiplex PCR, the repertoire was profiled, and TCRdb retains in-frame clones only, with some absent. The table lists some 45,000 clones, around 80% of them singletons. Trimming removed 2 bases at V and 4 bases at J, with 11 bases between. The germline CDR1 and CDR2 sequences are KGHDR and SFDVKD. CDR3 size: 16 residues. This entry belongs to a study of blood T cell repertoires in COVID-19. Across the study: Sites across the United States, Italy and Spain contributed samples from acute and convalescent COVID-19.

The sequence was collected from a woman aged 55-70 years with acute or convalescent COVID-19. Input material: peripheral blood. The chain employs TRBV24-1 and TRBJ2-6, with a tentative D call TRBD1 (5 bases). The CDR3 nucleotides are TGTGCCACCAGTGATTCTCAGGGTACCGGGGCCAACGTCCTGACTTTC. It is translated as CATSDSQGTGANVLTF.